Each of the 17 T cell receptor beta chains below was sequenced from the same sample in a study of identical twins. TCRdb processed the 5' RACE reads anew with MiXCR; each CDR3 protein has one entry. This sample yields under 900,000 distinct CDR3 sequences, of which about 20% are seen a single time; roughly 14% belongs to the top ten. This sample also appeared in a second study, on T cells expressing NK-cell markers.

The sample taken for sequencing was PBMCs. The receptors were sampled from a woman aged 18 to 35 in good health.

This chain connects TRBV25-1 to TRBJ1-5; D is undetermined. V was clipped by 4 bases and J by 0 bases, with 10 bases between them. CDR1 MGHDK and CDR2 SYGVNS come from the germline V gene. The CDR3 extends over 15 amino acids. CDR3 protein: CASSASEYSNQPQHF. In DNA form, the CDR3 reads TGTGCCAGCAGTGCGTCGGAATATAGCAATCAGCCCCAGCATTTT.

V gene TRBV20-1 combines with J gene TRBJ2-3; D unclear. Per germline, CDR1 DFQATT and CDR2 SNEGSKA (reference sequence). There are 14 residues in the CDR3. Trimming pared 3 bases from V and 0 bases from J, leaving 10 bases between. The CDR3, as DNA: TGCAGTGCTAGTGGGCGAGTTAGCACAGATACGCAGTATTTT. This sequence encodes CSASGRVSTDTQYF.

This clonotype has ten or more counts. This chain uses TRBV12-3 or TRBV12-4 with TRBJ2-3; weak D call: TRBD1 (6 bases). V lost 5 bases, J lost 1 base, and 13 bases lay in between. The CDR3 length is 15 residues. Here the CDR3 DNA reads TGTGCCAGCAGTCCAACAGGGATAGGCACAGATACGCAGTATTTT. Protein: CASSPTGIGTDTQYF.

V gene TRBV6-2 or TRBV6-3 combines with J gene TRBJ2-5, with 8 bases lining up with TRBD2. The ends lost 4 bases at V and 10 bases at J; junction bases unmatched: 14. Germline CDR1 reads MNHEY; CDR2 reads SVGEGT. This CDR3 contains 15 residues. The CDR3 region has the DNA TGTGCCAGCAGTTTTCCCCCCACACGGGGGGGGTACCAGTACTTC. The encoded protein is CASSFPPTRGGYQYF.

This clonotype appeared a few times. The V gene is TRBV5-1, the J gene TRBJ2-3, with D possibly being TRBD2 (5 bases). The germline V gene encodes CDR1 SGHRS and CDR2 YFSETQ. The CDR3 extends over 15 amino acids. V gave up 0 bases and J gave up 2 bases, with 10 bases separating them. CDR3 sequence: CASSLDRRDTDTQYF. CDR3 in DNA: TGCGCCAGCAGCTTGGATCGTCGGGACACAGATACGCAGTATTTT.

The chain joins TRBV5-1 to TRBJ2-7; D possibly corresponds to TRBD2 (6 bases). The CDR3 extends over 15 amino acids. Germline CDR1 SGHRS, CDR2 YFSETQ. V lost 1 base to trimming and J lost 0 bases, with 11 bases between them. In DNA form, the CDR3 reads TGCGCCAGCAGCTTGCCGGGACTTGCCTCCTACGAGCAGTACTTC. Protein sequence: CASSLPGLASYEQYF.

V gene TRBV11-2 combines with J gene TRBJ2-1; D is unresolved. V shed 4 bases and J shed 12 bases, with 10 bases lying between them. The germline V gene encodes CDR1 SGHAT and CDR2 FQNNGV. The CDR3 spans 11 residues. As DNA, the CDR3 is TGTGCCAGCAGCTCCAGGTTTGTGCAGTTCTTC. Protein product: CASSSRFVQFF.

This clonotype was counted many times. The gene calls are TRBV6-1 and TRBJ2-1; D is possibly TRBD2 (5 bases). The V and J ends lost 5 bases and 0 bases respectively, with 11 bases between them. The germline CDR1 and CDR2 sequences are MNHNS and SASEGT. The CDR3 has 15 residues. CDR3 sequence reads: CASSTSGSSYNEQFF. The CDR3 coding sequence is TGTGCCAGCAGTACCAGCGGAAGCTCCTACAATGAGCAGTTCTTC.

This clonotype was recorded at least ten times. The chain is built from TRBV5-1 and TRBJ2-3; D ambiguous. Between the trimmed V and J ends, which lost 2 bases and 0 bases, there was a span of 7 bases. Per germline, CDR1 SGHRS and CDR2 YFSETQ. This CDR3 has 14 residues. CDR3: CASSLVKSTDTQYF. The CDR3 nucleotides read TGCGCCAGCAGCTTAGTTAAAAGCACAGATACGCAGTATTTT.

This clonotype was observed a handful of times. The CDR3 reads CAISEDGGDTQYF. The CDR3 DNA sequence: TGTGCCATCAGTGAGGACGGCGGGGATACGCAGTATTTT. The J gene is TRBJ2-3, the V gene TRBV10-3; D may be TRBD2 (5 bases). Trimming took off 2 bases at V and 6 bases at J, with 9 bases between the two ends. Germline assignment: CDR1 ENHRY and CDR2 SYGVKD. The CDR3 loop spans 13 amino acids.

In its sample, this clonotype was seen a few times. The chain employs TRBV12-3 or TRBV12-4 and TRBJ2-1, with D tentatively TRBD2 (5 bases). Trimming took 5 bases from V and 3 from J, leaving 17 bases between them. CDR3 size: 16 residues. CDR3 sequence reads: CASSPTAGPIYNEQFF. The CDR3 DNA follows: TGTGCCAGCAGTCCCACCGCGGGTCCCATCTACAATGAGCAGTTCTTC.

The chain uses TRBV7-8 and TRBJ1-5; the D gene is possibly TRBD1 (6 bases). Germline CDR1 SGHVS, CDR2 FQNEAQ. Trimming shortened V by 2 bases and J by 7 bases, and 9 bases separated the two germline ends. This CDR3 spans 13 amino acids. CDR3 residues: CASSLNREQPQHF. CDR3 sequence (DNA): TGTGCCAGCAGCTTAAACAGGGAGCAGCCCCAGCATTTT.

The chain uses TRBV20-1 and TRBJ2-5, with D perhaps TRBD2 (6 bases). Trimming shortened V by 5 bases and J by 4 bases, and 14 bases separated the two germline ends. Looked up from germline, CDR1 is DFQATT and CDR2 is SNEGSKA (reference sequence). The CDR3 consists of 13 residues. The CDR3 bases are TGCAGTGCTCTCATGCGGGAAGGAGAGACCCAGTACTTC. Translation: CSALMREGETQYF.

This clonotype has only a few counts. The chain carries TRBV12-3 or TRBV12-4 and TRBJ1-4; TRBD1 agrees at 11 bases. J gave up 7 bases and V 5 bases, and 6 bases lay outside the gene matches. The length of the CDR3 is 15 residues. The CDR3 region is CASSTGTGGGEKLFF. DNA of the CDR3: TGTGCCAGCAGTACCGGGACAGGGGGAGGTGAAAAACTGTTTTTT.

The table lists this clonotype with a few counts. V and J are TRBV5-1 and TRBJ2-1, with 8 bases fitting TRBD2. From germline, CDR1 is SGHRS and CDR2 YFSETQ. This CDR3 region has 16 residues. The ends lost 4 bases at V and 0 bases at J; junction bases unmatched: 6. CDR3 DNA sequence: TGCGCCAGCAGCGGAATAGCGGGAAGCTCCTACAATGAGCAGTTCTTC. Translated: CASSGIAGSSYNEQFF. Drawing the rest from reference TRBV5-1 and TRBJ2-1, the complete variable domain is KAGVTQTPRYLIKTRGQQVTLSCSPISGHRSVSWYQQTPGQGLQFLFEYFSETQRNKGNFPGRFSGRQFSNSRSEMNVSTLELGDSALYLCASSGIAGSSYNEQFFGPGTRLTVL.

In regard to this clonotype: Compared with germline, one end of the junction differs, possibly owing to a read error. The V call is TRBV5-5, the J call TRBJ2-7; 8 bases agree with TRBD1. The CDR3 totals 16 residues. The V gene's germline CDR1 is SGHKS and CDR2 YYEKEE (reference sequence). This CDR3 reads CASSLGPGQGSREQYF. The CDR3 DNA reads TGTGCCAGCAGTTTGGGGCCTGGACAGGGATCCCGCGAGCAGTACTTC.

This clonotype was counted only a few times. This chain joins TRBV5-1 and TRBJ2-1; D perhaps matches TRBD2 (6 bases). Germline V gene sequence: CDR1 SGHRS, CDR2 YFSETQ. The CDR3 is made up of 13 amino acids. V gave up 6 bases and J gave up 5 bases, with 12 bases separating them. CDR3 bases: TGCGCCAGCAACGCCGCGGGACACAATGAGCAGTTCTTC. This gives the protein CASNAAGHNEQFF.